This T cell receptor (beta chain) was identified in a study of a mutant IDH1 vaccine in newly diagnosed glioma. Study context: Antecedent treatment encompassed radiotherapy, temozolomide, or their combination; the majority received both.

Study-level results: Whatever changes occurred in top peripheral T cell clonotypes seemed unrelated to pseudoprogression.

Sequenced by immunoSEQ multiplex PCR; TCRdb stores in-frame clones only, minus some. The data contain roughly 120,000 clones, 85% to 90% of them singletons. Time point noted: week 11, during vaccination. Mutant IDH1 20-mer peptide, at 300 ug, made up each vaccine dose, with topical imiquimod. Germline CDR1 reads SNHLY; CDR2 reads FYNNEI. V was clipped by 4 bases and J by 7 bases, with 11 bases between them. The CDR3 spans 14 residues. Concerning this clone: Antigen specificity is unknown.

The TCR sequence derives from a woman aged 50 to 60 with glioma. The source material was PBMCs, sampled from a glioma patient whose treatment included an IDH1 peptide vaccine. The chain uses TRBV2 and TRBJ1-6; a possible D gene is TRBD1 (6 bases). CDR3 nucleotide sequence: TGTGCCAGCAGTGTTACCAGGGGAAATTCACCCCTCCACTTT. Translating gives CASSVTRGNSPLHF.